This TCR beta chain was identified during a study of Graves' ophthalmopathy and Graves' hyperthyroidism. The authors amplified TCR beta CDR3 regions, and they did so from RNA transcripts for repertoire sequencing. Scientists carried out first-round RT-PCR using HTBI primers and then a second-round multiplex PCR. TCRdb re-called the multiplex PCR reads through MiXCR, storing one row per CDR3 protein. Of around 170,000 distinct CDR3 sequences listed, less than 45% were seen once; the top ten hold roughly 6%. The table lists this clonotype with many counts. The material sequenced was peripheral blood. The source of this sequence is a woman between 35 and 50 years old with Graves' ophthalmopathy.

The CDR3 region is CASGGTDLYEQYF. The CDR3 DNA sequence: TGTGCCAGCGGGGGGACAGATCTCTACGAGCAGTACTTC. The chain joins TRBV27 to TRBJ2-7; tentatively, D is TRBD1 (7 bases). Trimming shortened V by 8 bases and J by 3 bases, and 14 bases separated the two germline ends. Germline lookup yields CDR1 MNHEY and CDR2 SMNVEV (reference sequence). CDR3 size: 13 residues.